What follows are 18 T cell receptor beta chains derived from one specimen sequenced in a study of T cell changes during pregnancy in multiple sclerosis. TCRdb keeps only in-frame clones here, not all; method: immunoSEQ multiplex PCR. The sample lists about 44,000 clones, about 96% occurring once. The sample here was peripheral blood, taken in the second trimester of pregnancy. These receptors were obtained from a female donor with multiple sclerosis, enrolled in a pregnancy study.

The chain couples TRBV7-9 to TRBJ2-7; 10 nucleotides line up with TRBD1. Germline V gene sequence: CDR1 SEHNR, CDR2 FQNEAQ (reference sequence). This CDR3 is 15 amino acids long. The V and J ends lost 5 bases and 4 bases, in that order; junction bases with no gene match: 8. In nucleotides, the CDR3 is TGTGCCAGCAGCCTCGGGACAGGGGAGTGGTACGAGCAGTACTTC. Protein: CASSLGTGEWYEQYF.

The CDR3 nucleotides read TGCGCCAGCAGCCCCATTGGACTAGCGGGGCCCATTACCACAGATACGCAGTATTTT. Translated, it gives CASSPIGLAGPITTDTQYF. The chain employs TRBV4-1 and TRBJ2-3; 12 bases map to TRBD2. Germline assignment: CDR1 MGHRA and CDR2 YSYEKL. The CDR3 length is 19 residues. The J segment lost 2 bases and the V segment lost 4 bases, leaving 13 bases of the junction unmatched.

The rearrangement joins TRBV5-1 to TRBJ2-3, with 10 nucleotides matching TRBD2. V lost 4 bases and J lost 7; bases outside the gene matches: 9. Germline-derived CDR1 and CDR2 are SGHRS and YFSETQ. The CDR3 consists of 15 residues. The CDR3 sequence: CASSQTAGGQYTQYF. For the CDR3, the DNA is TGCGCCAGCAGCCAAACAGCGGGGGGGCAGTATACGCAGTATTTT.

This chain uses TRBV6-1 with TRBJ2-2; D is perhaps TRBD1 (5 bases). Germline assignment: CDR1 MNHNS and CDR2 SASEGT. Trimming took 7 bases from V and 0 from J, leaving 9 bases between them. The CDR3 runs to 14 residues. CDR3 in amino acids: CASIPGSNTGELFF. The CDR3 nucleotides read TGTGCCAGCATCCCAGGGTCGAACACCGGGGAGCTGTTTTTT.

The genes are TRBV19 and TRBJ2-5, with D perhaps matching TRBD1 (5 bases). Per the germline V gene, CDR1 is LNHDA and CDR2 is SQIVND (reference sequence). The CDR3 is 14 residues long. V was cut by 6 bases and J by 2 bases, with 13 bases left in between. CDR3 sequence: CASSWINRQETQYF. The CDR3 DNA reads as TGTGCCAGTAGCTGGATAAACAGGCAAGAGACCCAGTACTTC. The variable domain in full, with the rest retrieved from reference TRBV19 and TRBJ2-5, is DGGITQSPKYLFRKEGQNVTLSCEQNLNHDAMYWYRQDPGQGLRLIYYSQIVNDFQKGDIAEGYSVSREKKESFPLTVTSAQKNPTAFYLCASSWINRQETQYFGPGTRLLVL.

This chain connects TRBV27 to TRBJ2-1; possibly TRBD1 for D (6 bases). Germline values: CDR1 MNHEY, CDR2 SMNVEV (reference sequence). The V and J ends lost 5 bases and 9 bases respectively, with 17 bases between them. This CDR3 has 14 amino acids. The CDR3 region is CASSQSDKGGEQFF. CDR3 DNA sequence: TGTGCCAGCAGTCAATCGGACAAAGGGGGTGAGCAGTTCTTC.

The V and J genes are TRBV28 and TRBJ2-1; 8 bases agree with TRBD1. The ends lost 6 bases at V and 4 bases at J; junction bases unmatched: 11. Looked up from germline, CDR1 is MDHEN and CDR2 is SYDVKM. CDR3 size: 16 residues. CDR3 DNA: TGTGCCAGCAGCTCTTTTTCGGGACAGGCGTACAATGAGCAGTTCTTC. It specifies CASSSFSGQAYNEQFF.

The chain couples TRBV5-4 to TRBJ2-7, with D unresolved. Per the germline V gene, CDR1 is SGHNT and CDR2 is YYREEE (reference sequence). Trimming took 2 bases from V and 0 from J, leaving 12 bases between them. The CDR3 consists of 15 residues. The CDR3 spells CASSLSQRSSYEQYF. For the CDR3, the DNA is TGTGCCAGCAGCTTAAGCCAGCGCTCCTCCTACGAGCAGTACTTC.

This rearrangement joins TRBV6-5 to TRBJ1-4, with D hard to call. Trimming stripped 6 bases from V and 0 bases from J, with 11 bases between. Germline V lookup: CDR1 MNHEY, CDR2 SVGAGI. The CDR3 has 15 amino acids. The CDR3 reads CASSDGGTTNEKLFF. The CDR3 nucleotides are TGTGCCAGCAGCGACGGCGGGACAACTAATGAAAAACTGTTTTTT.

This clone was observed once. V is TRBV5-4 and J is TRBJ1-2; possible D gene TRBD1, 6 bases. CDR1 is SGHNT, CDR2 YYREEE, per germline (reference sequence). V lost 0 bases, J lost 12 bases, and 12 bases lay in between. The CDR3 is 12 residues long. CDR3 in amino acids: CASSLAYRDHTF. The CDR3 nucleotides read TGTGCCAGCAGCTTGGCGTACAGGGACCACACCTTC.

This chain links TRBV7-2 with TRBJ1-4; a possible D gene is TRBD1 (5 bases). Germline V gives CDR1 SGHTA, CDR2 FQGNSA. CDR3 length equals 15 residues. Trimming left V 6 bases short and J 6 bases short, with 17 bases between. CDR3 sequence reads: CASSHGGEIDEKLFF. CDR3 nucleotides: TGTGCCAGCAGTCATGGAGGGGAGATAGATGAAAAACTGTTTTTT.

The chain carries TRBV14 and TRBJ1-1; D is unresolved. The CDR3 is 14 residues long. V was cut by 1 base and J by 1 base, with 7 bases left in between. Germline-derived CDR1 and CDR2 are SGHDN and FVKESK. Written as DNA, the CDR3 is TGTGCCAGCAGCCAAGGCAGTTGGAACACTGAAGCTTTCTTT. This sequence encodes CASSQGSWNTEAFF.

The CDR3 spells CASSMRTPTGGETQYF. The DNA for the CDR3 is TGTGCCAGTAGTATGCGGACCCCTACGGGAGGGGAGACCCAGTACTTC. This chain joins TRBV19 and TRBJ2-5; 8 nucleotides line up with TRBD2. Germline V lookup: CDR1 LNHDA, CDR2 SQIVND (reference sequence). Trimming removed 3 bases from V and 5 bases from J; junction bases left unmatched: 11. The CDR3 is 16 residues long.

This chain uses TRBV27 with TRBJ1-5; 7 bases are a match to TRBD1. The CDR3 has 15 amino acids. CDR1 and CDR2 from the germline V gene are MNHEY and SMNVEV (reference sequence). With 6 bases clipped from V and 1 base from J, the junction kept 6 bases outside the gene matches. The DNA of the CDR3 is TGTGCCAGCAGGCCCGGGACAGCCAGCAATCAGCCCCAGCATTTT. This codes for CASRPGTASNQPQHF.

The chain employs TRBV5-1 and TRBJ1-6; 9 bases fit TRBD1. The CDR3 extends over 14 amino acids. Germline-derived CDR1 and CDR2 are SGHRS and YFSETQ. V dropped 6 bases and J dropped 10; count of bases not matched to a gene: 8. In nucleotides, the CDR3 is TGCGCCAGCAATCCGGGACAGGGACCCTCACCCCTCCACTTT. This sequence encodes CASNPGQGPSPLHF.

The V call is TRBV7-3, the J call TRBJ2-1, with 11 bases aligning to TRBD2. V shed 2 bases and J 9 bases; nucleotides not matched to a gene: 6. The CDR3 totals 15 residues. The V gene's germline CDR1 is SGHTA and CDR2 FQGTGA. Here the CDR3 DNA reads TGTGCCAGCAGCTTAGGGACTAGCGGTCTCCGTGAGCAGTTCTTC. The encoded protein is CASSLGTSGLREQFF.

This chain links TRBV10-3 with TRBJ2-2; D not resolved. CDR3 length: 13 residues. The V and J ends lost 7 bases and 4 bases respectively, with 10 bases between them. CDR1 and CDR2 (germline): ENHRY, SYGVKD. This CDR3 is CAIKFAVTGELFF. DNA for the CDR3: TGTGCCATCAAGTTCGCAGTCACCGGGGAGCTGTTTTTT.

This chain uses TRBV10-3 with TRBJ2-3; TRBD1 aligns across 11 bases. Trimming at V came to 2 bases and at J to 4 bases, leaving 5 bases not matched to a gene. Germline CDR1 reads ENHRY; CDR2 reads SYGVKD. The CDR3 is 16 residues long. CDR3 DNA: TGTGCCATCAGTGAGGTCCCGGGACAGGGGGCAGATACGCAGTATTTT. Translated, it gives CAISEVPGQGADTQYF.